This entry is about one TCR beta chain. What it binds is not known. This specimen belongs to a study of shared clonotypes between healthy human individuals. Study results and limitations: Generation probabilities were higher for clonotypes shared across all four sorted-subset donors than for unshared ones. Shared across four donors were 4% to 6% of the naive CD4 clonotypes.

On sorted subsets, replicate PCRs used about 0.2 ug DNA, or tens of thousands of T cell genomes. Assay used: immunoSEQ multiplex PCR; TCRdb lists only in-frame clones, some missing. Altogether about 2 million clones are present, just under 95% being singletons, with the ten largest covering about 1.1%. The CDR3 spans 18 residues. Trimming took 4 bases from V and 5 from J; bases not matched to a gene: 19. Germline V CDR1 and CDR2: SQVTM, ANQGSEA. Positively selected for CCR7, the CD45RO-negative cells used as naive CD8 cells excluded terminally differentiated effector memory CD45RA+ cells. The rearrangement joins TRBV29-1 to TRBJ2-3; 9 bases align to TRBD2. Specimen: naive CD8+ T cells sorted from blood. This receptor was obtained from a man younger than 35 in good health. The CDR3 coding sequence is TGCAGCGTTGGTTCCCCCTTCGGGCTAGCGGGGCGGAGAGATACGCAGTATTTT. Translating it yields CSVGSPFGLAGRRDTQYF.